A single sample is the source of the 25 T cell receptor beta chains below, sequenced in a study of T cells in Graves' hyperthyroidism and ophthalmopathy. The source material, RNA transcripts, was used to amplify TCR beta CDR3 regions. Carried out on the TCR CDR3, a first-round RT-PCR used the HTBI primer set. TCRdb recomputed calls from the multiplex PCR reads with MiXCR, one row per CDR3 protein. Here the sample spans under 350,000 distinct CDR3 sequences, less than 15% being singletons. Sequencing was done on a sample of blood. These receptors were obtained from a woman in her 30s with Graves' hyperthyroidism that later progressed to Graves' ophthalmopathy.

This clonotype was recorded at least ten times. The J gene is TRBJ2-7, the V gene TRBV4-3, with D maybe TRBD1 (5 bases). With 1 base removed from V and 3 bases from J, the gap between germline ends came to 10 bases. Germline loops: CDR1 LGHNA, CDR2 YSLEER. This CDR3 comprises 14 residues. CDR3 residues: CASSQGRQRYEQYF. The CDR3 DNA reads as TGCGCCAGCAGCCAAGGGAGACAGCGCTACGAGCAGTACTTC.

This chain links TRBV19 with TRBJ2-1; D call uncertain. V dropped 9 bases and J dropped 4 bases, with 16 bases sitting between them. Germline CDR1 LNHDA, CDR2 SQIVND (reference sequence). This CDR3 has 14 amino acids. The CDR3 loop is CASPWPGGYNEQFF. Written as DNA, the CDR3 is TGTGCCAGCCCCTGGCCTGGCGGATACAATGAGCAGTTCTTC.

This clonotype was seen repeatedly, ten times or more. The CDR3 region has the DNA TGTGCCTGGAGTCCACTCTTTTCCTACGAGCAGTACTTC. Its translation is CAWSPLFSYEQYF. The chain carries TRBV30 and TRBJ2-7; D remains ambiguous. Germline lookup yields CDR1 GTSNPN and CDR2 SVGIG (reference sequence). CDR3 length: 13 amino acids. V was clipped by 2 bases and J by 1 base, with 9 bases between them.

In its sample, this clonotype was seen many times. This chain joins TRBV28 and TRBJ1-2; tentatively, D is TRBD1 (5 bases). The germline CDR1 and CDR2 sequences are MDHEN and SYDVKM. V was pared by 6 bases and J by 5 bases, with 16 bases between. CDR3 length: 14 amino acids. The CDR3 loop reads CASSPDRGGYGYTF. The CDR3 DNA reads TGTGCCAGCAGCCCCGATCGGGGGGGATATGGCTACACCTTC.

This clonotype appeared many times. V and J are TRBV12-3 or TRBV12-4 and TRBJ1-5; D gene unclear. The CDR3 contains 15 residues. V lost 5 bases and J lost 3, with 14 bases in between. In DNA, the CDR3 is TGTGCCAGCAGTCCAAGCTGGAGTAACAATCAGCCCCAGCATTTT. It is translated as CASSPSWSNNQPQHF.

There are many counts of this clonotype. This rearrangement joins TRBV4-3 to TRBJ1-2; D gene uncertain. CDR3 length equals 13 residues. Trimming shortened V by 4 bases and J by 4 bases, and 10 bases separated the two germline ends. CDR1 and CDR2 from the germline V gene are LGHNA and YSLEER. In DNA, the CDR3 is TGCGCCAGCAGCCGCTCTACTGGCTATGGCTACACCTTC. Amino acid sequence: CASSRSTGYGYTF.

In this sample, this clonotype turned up many times. V gene TRBV7-2 combines with J gene TRBJ2-7; 10 bases map to TRBD1. The germline gives CDR1 SGHTA, CDR2 FQGNSA. This CDR3 contains 15 residues. V shed 1 base, J shed 2 bases, and the junction held 2 bases outside the gene matches. The CDR3 protein is CASSLGGTGAYEQYF. For the CDR3, the DNA is TGTGCCAGCAGCTTAGGGGGGACAGGGGCCTACGAGCAGTACTTC.

This clonotype was picked up a small number of times. The chain has TRBV28 and TRBJ2-2; 8 bases fit TRBD1. The germline V gene has CDR1 MDHEN and CDR2 SYDVKM. This CDR3 is built from 14 residues. J gave up 7 bases and V 3 bases, and 4 bases lay outside the gene matches. The CDR3 loop reads CASSLTGVGGELFF. DNA of the CDR3: TGTGCCAGCAGTTTGACAGGGGTTGGCGGGGAGCTGTTTTTT.

This clonotype was picked up a small number of times. The CDR3 coding sequence is TGTGCCAGCACGCGACAGGTCGTTAATGAAAAACTGTTTTTT. This codes for CASTRQVVNEKLFF. The V gene is TRBV5-6, the J gene TRBJ1-4; possible D gene TRBD1, 6 bases. There are 14 residues in the CDR3. Trimming took 6 bases from V and 4 from J, leaving 13 bases between them. From germline, CDR1 is SGHDT and CDR2 YYEEEE.

As concerns this clonotype: One junction end does not reproduce the germline sequence, and a read error may be involved. The J gene is TRBJ2-1, the V gene TRBV19, with D possibly TRBD1 on 6 matching bases. The CDR3 contains 12 residues. Germline V lookup: CDR1 LNHDA, CDR2 SQIVND (reference sequence). CDR3 region: CVSSMGDTEQFF. CDR3 coding DNA: TGTGTCAGTAGTATGGGGGACACTGAGCAGTTCTTC. Combining the CDR3 with reference TRBV19 and TRBJ2-1 gives the whole variable domain DGGITQSPKYLFRKEGQNVTLSCEQNLNHDAMYWYRQDPGQGLRLIYYSQIVNDFQKGDIAEGYSVSREKKESFPLTVTSAQKNPTAFYLCVSSMGDTEQFFGPGTRLTVL.

This clonotype was detected ten times or more. This sequence joins TRBV11-2 and TRBJ2-7; D might be TRBD2 (6 bases). Germline V gives CDR1 SGHAT, CDR2 FQNNGV. This CDR3 comprises 15 residues. V lost 3 bases and J lost 1, with 13 bases in between. The CDR3 loop reads CASSFGTFLSYEQYF. In DNA, the CDR3 is TGTGCCAGCAGCTTCGGGACTTTCCTATCCTACGAGCAGTACTTC.

This clonotype was counted a few times. This chain uses TRBV5-1 with TRBJ1-1; D gene ambiguous. Germline CDR1 reads SGHRS; CDR2 reads YFSETQ. CDR3 length equals 14 residues. V dropped 0 bases and J dropped 11 bases, with 17 bases sitting between them. CDR3 in amino acids: CASSLAGAGSIAFF. CDR3 in DNA: TGCGCCAGCAGCTTGGCAGGCGCGGGGTCTATTGCTTTCTTT.

This clonotype was recorded at least ten times. The genes are TRBV27 and TRBJ2-7; D tentatively reads TRBD1 or TRBD2 (5 bases each). The CDR3 runs to 14 residues. CDR1 is MNHEY and CDR2 is SMNVEV in the germline V gene (reference sequence). The germline V and J ends were trimmed by 5 bases and 3 bases, with 14 bases remaining between them. The CDR3 loop reads CASSPWDGNYEQYF. The CDR3 DNA is TGTGCCAGCAGTCCCTGGGACGGGAACTACGAGCAGTACTTC.

This clonotype has at least ten counts. The chain combines TRBV11-2 with TRBJ1-2; D unresolved. The V end was cut by 6 bases, the J end by 8 bases, with 22 bases between. Germline-derived CDR1 and CDR2 are SGHAT and FQNNGV. The CDR3 spans 15 residues. The CDR3: CASREIAGSGLGYTF. CDR3 DNA: TGTGCCAGCAGGGAGATAGCCGGCAGTGGACTCGGCTACACCTTC.

This clonotype has a handful of counts. The rearrangement joins TRBV18 to TRBJ2-3; D possibly corresponds to TRBD2 (6 bases). The CDR3 runs 13 residues. Trimming shortened V by 7 bases and J by 3 bases, and 11 bases separated the two germline ends. The germline CDR1 and CDR2 sequences are KGHSH and LQKENI. The CDR3 reads CASWQGGTDTQYF. In nucleotides, the CDR3 is TGTGCCAGCTGGCAGGGAGGTACAGATACGCAGTATTTT.

In its sample, this clonotype was seen many times. The chain links TRBV6-2 or TRBV6-3 to TRBJ2-1; 7 bases align to TRBD2. Germline assignment: CDR1 MNHEY and CDR2 SVGEGT. CDR3 length equals 14 residues. With V trimmed by 3 bases and J by 10 bases, 9 bases remained unmatched. The CDR3 DNA follows: TGTGCCAGCAGTTATATTGCGGGAGCGGTGGAGCAGTTCTTC. It codes for CASSYIAGAVEQFF.

This clonotype was found many times. Here the CDR3 DNA reads TGTGCCTGGGACCGGGGGGGCGTCGATCAGCCCCAGCATTTT. Translated, it gives CAWDRGGVDQPQHF. The chain recombines TRBV30 with TRBJ1-5; D might be TRBD1 (6 bases). Germline CDR1 is GTSNPN and CDR2 is SVGIG (reference sequence). Deletions cut 5 bases from V and 5 bases from J, with 16 bases between. The CDR3 length is 14 residues.

This clonotype was counted at least ten times. The chain combines TRBV10-3 with TRBJ2-1, with TRBD2 matching 15 bases. Germline CDR1 and CDR2: ENHRY and SYGVKD. The CDR3 runs 13 residues. Trimming removed 6 bases from V and 12 bases from J; junction bases left unmatched: 3. CDR3 sequence (DNA): TGTGCCATCAGGGGGGGACTAGCGGGAGGGCAGTTCTTC. Its protein is CAIRGGLAGGQFF.

V is TRBV5-5 and J is TRBJ2-1, with 10 bases identical to TRBD1. The CDR3 runs 15 residues. With 2 bases clipped from V and 8 bases from J, the junction kept 7 bases outside the gene matches. Germline V gene data show CDR1 as SGHKS and CDR2 as YYEKEE (reference sequence). Here the CDR3 DNA reads TGTGCCAGCAGCTTTGACAGGGGGCGCGGCGATGAGCAGTTCTTC. Translated: CASSFDRGRGDEQFF.

The chain combines TRBV9 with TRBJ1-5; D unclear. CDR1 SGDLS and CDR2 YYNGEE come from the germline V gene. CDR3 size: 15 residues. V lost 2 bases to trimming and J lost 0 bases, with 9 bases between them. DNA of the CDR3: TGTGCCAGCAGCGTTGATGGTACTAGCAATCAGCCCCAGCATTTT. Translated, it gives CASSVDGTSNQPQHF. The variable domain in full, completed from reference TRBV9 and TRBJ1-5, reads DSGVTQTPKHLITATGQRVTLRCSPRSGDLSVYWYQQSLDQGLQFLIQYYNGEERAKGNILERFSAQQFPDLHSELNLSSLELGDSALYFCASSVDGTSNQPQHFGDGTRLSIL.

With regard to this clonotype: This clone may be a read error of a much larger clone one base away. This chain links TRBV12-3 or TRBV12-4 with TRBJ2-7; 8 nucleotides match TRBD2. The V segment lost 6 bases and the J segment 11 bases; nucleotides outside the gene matches: 12. CDR3 length: 13 residues. CDR3 bases: TGTGCCAGCAGCTCCGCCGGGGGGGTTAAGGAGTACTTC. Its translation: CASSSAGGVKEYF.

The chain joins TRBV20-1 to TRBJ1-5; D call uncertain. The CDR3 covers 15 residues. V gave up 5 bases and J gave up 1 base, with 15 bases separating them. The V gene's germline CDR1 is DFQATT and CDR2 SNEGSKA (reference sequence). Written as DNA, the CDR3 is TGCAGTGCTGGTATTCCCCTAGGGAGCAATCAGCCCCAGCATTTT. Residues: CSAGIPLGSNQPQHF.

The sample holds a few counts of this clonotype. The CDR3 coding sequence is TGTGCCAGCACCATGGGACAGGGAGTAGACACCGGGGAGCTGTTTTTT. Translation gives CASTMGQGVDTGELFF. This sequence joins TRBV6-1 and TRBJ2-2; 9 bases line up with TRBD1. The V gene end was trimmed by 7 bases and the J gene end by 3 bases; junction bases not matched to a gene: 9. Germline V CDR1 and CDR2: MNHNS, SASEGT. The CDR3 loop spans 16 amino acids.

This clonotype was observed a handful of times. The chain recombines TRBV4-2 with TRBJ2-4; D remains unclear. Germline lookup yields CDR1 LGHNA and CDR2 YNFKEQ. The CDR3 spans 15 residues. V shed 0 bases and J shed 8 bases, with 14 bases lying between them. CDR3 DNA sequence: TGTGCCAGCAGCCAAGAGTACTTGGCCCTAGACATTCAGTACTTC. The encoded protein is CASSQEYLALDIQYF.

This clonotype appeared many times. The chain is built from TRBV27 and TRBJ2-1, with 7 nucleotides matching TRBD2. Unmatched junction bases numbered 4, after V lost 8 bases and J lost 6 bases. The CDR3 loop spans 12 amino acids. The V gene's germline CDR1 is MNHEY and CDR2 SMNVEV (reference sequence). The CDR3 sequence is CASLGLGNEQFF. The CDR3 coding sequence is TGTGCCAGCTTAGGACTAGGCAATGAGCAGTTCTTC.